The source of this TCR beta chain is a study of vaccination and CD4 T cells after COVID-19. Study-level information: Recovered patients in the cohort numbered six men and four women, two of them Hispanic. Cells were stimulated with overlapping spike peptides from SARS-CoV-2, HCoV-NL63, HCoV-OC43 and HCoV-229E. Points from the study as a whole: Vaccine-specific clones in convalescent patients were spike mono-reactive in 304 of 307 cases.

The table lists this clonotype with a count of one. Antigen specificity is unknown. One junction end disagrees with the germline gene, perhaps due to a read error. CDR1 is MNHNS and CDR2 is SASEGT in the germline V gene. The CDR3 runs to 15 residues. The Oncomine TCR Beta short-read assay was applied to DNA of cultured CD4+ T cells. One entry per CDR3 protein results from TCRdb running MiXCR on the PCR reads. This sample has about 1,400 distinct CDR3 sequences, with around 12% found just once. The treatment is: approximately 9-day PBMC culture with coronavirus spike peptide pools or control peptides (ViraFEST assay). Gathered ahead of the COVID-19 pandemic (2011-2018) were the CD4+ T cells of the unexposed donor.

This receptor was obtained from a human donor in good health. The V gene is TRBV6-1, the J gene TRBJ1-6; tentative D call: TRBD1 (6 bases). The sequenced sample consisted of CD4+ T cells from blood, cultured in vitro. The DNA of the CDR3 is TGTACCAGCAGGATGGGGGGCCCCAACAATTCACCCCCCCACTTT. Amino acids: CTSRMGGPNNSPPHF.